In its sample, the clone carrying this TCR beta chain was seen many times. The target antigen is unknown. This entry comes from a study of CD8 T cells in ankylosing spondylitis. General observations from the study: Among TCR beta sequences, a motif of roughly 8 highly homologous variants appeared characteristic of ankylosing spondylitis blood. Clones linked with disease were CD8+ and fairly uncommon in the peripheral blood. The clones that were linked to disease were reported to be significantly enriched in matched synovial fluid samples from ankylosing spondylitis patients.

Via MiXCR, TCRdb re-called the 5' RACE reads, giving one row per CDR3 protein. The sample has some 330,000 distinct CDR3 sequences, 8% seen once. Germline-derived CDR1 and CDR2 are SGHTA and FQGTGA. This CDR3 comprises 14 residues. V was pared by 10 bases and J by 8 bases, with 14 bases of the junction left unmatched. The chain recombines TRBV7-3 with TRBJ2-1; 7 bases match TRBD1. The receptor was derived from a male donor with ankylosing spondylitis. Sequenced sample: blood, either unsorted or a sorted T cell fraction (not recorded which). The CDR3 nucleotides read TGTGCCACCCCTCCCTCCTACAGGGGTCATGAGCAGTTCTTC. It translates to CATPPSYRGHEQFF.